The 13 T cell receptor beta chains reported below all come from one sample, sequenced in a study of tumor and adjacent non-tumor tissue in lung cancer. TCRbeta libraries were built with three rounds of nested PCR, modified from ARM-PCR. Using its own MiXCR run on the multiplex PCR reads, TCRdb lists one record per CDR3 protein. Of some 80,000 distinct CDR3 sequences in the sample, approximately 80% were seen once. RNA was extracted from bulk tissue without any cell sorting. More than 3 cm separated this lung sample from the edge of the tumor. The specimen was distant non-tumor lung tissue. The source is a man in his 60s with non-small cell lung cancer.

This clonotype came up a few times. The rearrangement joins TRBV12-3 or TRBV12-4 to TRBJ1-4; 7 nucleotides agree with TRBD1. The ends lost 2 bases at V and 8 bases at J; junction bases unmatched: 5. The CDR3 extends over 14 amino acids. CDR3 coding DNA: TGTGCCAGCAGTTTATCGACAGGGCCCGAAAAACTGTTTTTT. Translated: CASSLSTGPEKLFF.

To note about this clonotype: At one of its ends the junction is not consistent with the germline gene, which may arise from a read error. The chain has TRBV5-5 and TRBJ2-3; TRBD1 might be the D (5 bases). The CDR3 sequence is 14 residues long. The V gene's germline CDR1 is SGHKS and CDR2 YYEKEE (reference sequence). The CDR3 DNA is TGTGCTAGCAGCTTGGAATGGGGCGCATATACGCAGTATTTT. Its translation is CASSLEWGAYTQYF.

A remark on this clonotype: Its ends do not fully match the called genes, so a read error is possible. The rearrangement links TRBV20-1 to TRBJ1-2; the D is unclear. The CDR3 consists of 13 residues. CDR1 is DFQATT, CDR2 SNEGSKA, per germline (reference sequence). The chain's CDR3 is CSAAPWTIDGYTF. CDR3 bases: TGCAGTGCTGCCCCATGGACTATTGATGGATACACCTTC.

In the case of this clonotype: One end of the junction is discordant with germline, which a read error may explain. The chain combines TRBV20-1 with TRBJ1-5; D is unresolved. Per germline, CDR1 DFQATT and CDR2 SNEGSKA (reference sequence). The CDR3 loop spans 13 amino acids. The chain's CDR3 is CNARNGPNQPQHF. CDR3 nucleotides: TGCAATGCTAGGAACGGGCCAAATCAGCCCCAGCATTTT.

This clonotype has only a few counts. The rearrangement uses TRBV7-9 and TRBJ2-3; D is uncertain. The germline gives CDR1 SEHNR, CDR2 FQNEAQ (reference sequence). This CDR3 is built from 11 residues. Trimming shortened V by 5 bases and J by 6 bases, and 6 bases separated the two germline ends. CDR3 amino acids: CASSAPDTQYF. The CDR3 DNA reads TGTGCCAGCAGCGCCCCGGATACGCAGTATTTT.

The chain joins TRBV29-1 to TRBJ2-5, with no clear D. This CDR3 has 11 amino acids. Germline-derived CDR1 and CDR2 are SQVTM and ANQGSEA. This chain's CDR3 is CTVAAGETQYF. The CDR3 coding sequence is TGCACTGTTGCAGCCGGGGAGACCCAGTACTTC.

Turning to this clonotype: One junction end does not reproduce the germline sequence, and a read error may be involved. The V call is TRBV11-3, the J call TRBJ1-1, with TRBD1 matching 9 bases. CDR1 is SGHNT, CDR2 YENEEA, per germline. CDR3 length: 16 residues. Written as DNA, the CDR3 is TGTGCCAGCAGCCTAGATGGGGACAGGGTGAACACTGAAGCTTTATTC. It yields the protein CASSLDGDRVNTEALF.

A note on this clonotype: One end of the junction is discordant with germline, which a read error may explain. The chain recombines TRBV11-3 with TRBJ2-5; 7 bases line up with TRBD1. This CDR3 contains 16 residues. Germline lookup yields CDR1 SGHNT and CDR2 YENEEA. The CDR3 region is CACSLRGRTGQEARYF. The CDR3 DNA follows: TGTGCCTGCAGCTTAAGGGGTCGGACAGGACAAGAGGCCCGGTACTTC. The variable domain in full, completed from reference TRBV11-3 and TRBJ2-5, reads EAGVVQSPRYKIIEKKQPVAFWCNPISGHNTLYWYLQNLGQGPELLIRYENEEAVDDSQLPKDRFSAERLKGVDSTLKIQPAELGDSAVYLCACSLRGRTGQEARYFGPGTRLLVL.

Points on this clonotype: The CDR3 carries no conserved terminal phenylalanine or tryptophan, so it likely arises from a read error. V is TRBV24-1 and J is TRBJ2-7; a possible D gene is TRBD2 (6 bases). V was clipped by 11 bases and J by 2 bases, with 21 bases between them. This CDR3 is 15 amino acids long. Germline values: CDR1 KGHDR, CDR2 SFDVKD. CDR3 residues: CAITDSGLIPYEQYY. The DNA of the CDR3 is TGTGCCATCACTGACTCGGGACTCATACCCTACGAGCAGTACTAC.

The chain joins TRBV11-1 to TRBJ2-1, with 7 positions matching TRBD2. This CDR3 is built from 17 residues. Germline V gene lookup returns CDR1 SGHAT and CDR2 FQDESV (reference sequence). The CDR3 loop is CPCSLSRLAVGNNEQFF. As DNA, the CDR3 is TGTCCCTGCAGCTTATCTCGGCTAGCGGTAGGCAACAATGAGCAGTTCTTC.

As for this clonotype: A much larger clone differs from this one at a single base, so this may be a read error. The rearrangement links TRBV5-4 to TRBJ1-6; the D gene is possibly TRBD1 (6 bases). CDR1 is SGHNT, CDR2 YYREEE, per germline (reference sequence). The CDR3 is made up of 14 amino acids. The V gene lost 7 bases and the J gene lost 9 bases, with 17 bases spanning the gap. The CDR3 nucleotides read TGTGCCAGCTCTCCCAGGGGATATGGTTCACCCCTCCACTTT. Its protein is CASSPRGYGSPLHF.

The chain uses TRBV20-1 and TRBJ2-7; D is ambiguous. Trimming took 2 bases from V and 0 from J, leaving 8 bases between them. Germline assignment: CDR1 DFQATT and CDR2 SNEGSKA (reference sequence). The CDR3 is 13 residues long. In nucleotides, the CDR3 is TGCAGTGCTAGACCGGTAAACTCCTACGAGCAGTACTTC. Protein: CSARPVNSYEQYF.

As for this clonotype: This may be a read error: a much more frequent sequence differs by one nucleotide. The rearrangement links TRBV4-3 to TRBJ2-3; 13 bases match TRBD2. This CDR3 has 20 residues. V shed 0 bases and J 2 bases; nucleotides not matched to a gene: 11. Per the germline V gene, CDR1 is LGHNA and CDR2 is YSLEER. The CDR3 nucleotides are TGCGCCAGCAGCCAAGATCTGGCGACTAGCGGGAGGACTAACACAGATACGCAGTATTTT. Its translation is CASSQDLATSGRTNTDTQYF.